This T cell receptor (beta chain) was obtained from a study of shared clonotypes between healthy human individuals (dated by TCRdb to about 2020). With respect to the entire study: A couple of women and three men aged 18 to 49 years were included in the cohort. Per donor, leukapheresis produced somewhere between about 0.85 and 10 billion PBMCs. To increase sequencing depth and limit assay-specific biases, different laboratories used diverse techniques to prepare libraries and sequence TCR repertoires. To estimate repertoire size and how much clonotypes are shared between individuals, the study performed deep sequencing of blood TCR repertoires from about 5 healthy adults. For each donor, CD4 naive and CD4 memory were each run on three plates, CD8 naive on two plates, and CD8 memory on one plate. Here is what the overall study found, with its caveats: Pairwise subsampling indicated that sequencing depth was expected to affect the degree of clonotype sharing among donors. Sampling was restricted to blood, and TCR repertoires in tissue are likely to differ from TCR repertoires in blood. Because the study included only a small number of donors, the genetic and exposure-history diversity represented was limited. Naive subsets generally had larger estimated clonotype richness than memory subsets did. Clonotypes shared by all four sorted-subset donors showed higher generation probabilities than non-shared clonotypes. Even with the large sequencing depth, rarefaction of the sorted-subset datasets indicated that sequencing was incomplete. Sharing across four donors was observed for approximately 5% of naive CD4, under 4% of naive CD8, around 2.5% of memory CD4, and roughly 0.4% of memory CD8 clonotypes.

Worth noting for this clone: Its binding antigen is unknown. No qualities accompany the bases; no much larger clone lies one base away.

The germline V gene provides CDR1 LGHNA and CDR2 YNFKEQ. Relative to germline, V is 2 bases shorter and J is 0 bases shorter, with 7 bases between their ends. The CDR3 sequence holds 15 residues, the cysteine and phenylalanine included. Here the CDR3 DNA is all that survives: 45 bases in frame from base 1. Using the deep immunoSEQ assay, TCR CDR3 regions were amplified from genomic DNA by multiplex PCR. For each cell subset, the extracted genomic DNA was distributed evenly across all wells of several immunoSEQ 96-well plates, and each plate served as one replicate. Each replicate PCR for sorted subsets received approximately 200 ng genomic DNA, equal to roughly 29,000 T cell genomes. Purified libraries were quantified with a Qubit 3.0 fluorometer, sized on a Bioanalyzer 2100, and re-quantified with the KAPA Library Quantification kit. A separate single-read 150-cycle Illumina NextSeq 550 flow cell was used to sequence each immunoSEQ 96-well plate. As for how the authors treated the data: Because only junctional sequences without quality scores were contained in the immunoSEQ output, filtering matching that applied to full-length reads could not be performed. Sequences were annotated with PyIR, a Python wrapper for IgBLAST v1.9, using IMGT germline references to assign V/J genes and CDR3. Any read was removed if the V/J assignment was weak (E-value above 1e-6), the CDR3 was missing, or the read contained stop codons, out-of-frame junctions, or ambiguous translated residues. V3J clonotypes were defined as sequences sharing the same inferred V gene, J gene, and CDR3 amino acid sequence. Percentage overlap between repertoires was calculated by dividing the number of shared unique clonotypes by the size of the smaller repertoire. Repertoire richness was assessed with RTK rarefaction, the Chao1 estimator, and Recon v2.1 estimates of unobserved clonotypes. Generation probabilities were computed with OLGA for all TCRbeta clonotypes obtained by the gDNA method from several donors. What TCRdb holds here is the immuneACCESS table cut down to in-frame rearrangements. Part of the clones is not present; checked against another copy, under half of the missing clones reflect an unresolved V gene, and the others are unexplained. From that table come the V and J calls and clone size; the DNA was used to work out D and trimming. The sample has some 650,000 clones on record, roughly 97% of them singletons. Around 0.057% of the sample goes to the ten largest clones.

Healthy HIV-negative adults with no recently reported acute infections or vaccinations were included as donors. Every donor was a Caucasian adult living in Nashville, Tennessee, USA. Magnetic negative selection was used to enrich CD4+ T cells, after which naive cells were positively selected on CD45RA and the negative fraction became the memory subset. Blood was obtained by leukapheresis, after which PBMCs were separated by Ficoll-Histopaque density gradient centrifugation and cryopreserved in liquid nitrogen vapor phase. Purity and quantity of every magnetically sorted T cell population were checked by analytical flow cytometry. Genomic DNA was isolated from every sorted fraction and measured by UV absorbance on a Nanodrop 2000c.

The sample taken for sequencing was naive CD4+ T cells sorted from blood. What the cell subset or site label conveys for this sample: CD45RA+ positively selected. This receptor was obtained from a woman in her twenties or thirties in good health. The sequence is built from TRBV4-2 and TRBJ1-4; the D segment cannot be called with confidence. The bases are TGTGCCAGCAGCCAACCCACCACAACTAATGAAAAACTGTTTTTT. The resulting protein is CASSQPTTTNEKLFF.